This TCR beta chain was recovered during a study of tumor and adjacent non-tumor tissue in lung cancer. The wider study: On average, productive TCRbeta reads reached 4 million to 5 million per sample. Findings and limits, study-wide: Tumor tissue had significantly higher TCR diversity than normal lung. In normal lung, the top 100 clones were significantly more dominant than in tumor.

Deletions cut 11 bases from V and 4 bases from J, with 17 bases between. The CDR3 runs to 13 residues. The template was RNA from unsorted bulk tissue. This non-tumor lung sample came from over 3 cm beyond the tumor edge. Between August and November 2014, newly diagnosed, chemotherapy-naive lung cancer patients underwent thoracic surgery in China. As concerns this clonotype: Its antigen is not identified.

A modified ARM-PCR protocol with three rounds of nested PCR amplified TCRbeta. TCRdb redid the calling of the multiplex PCR reads with MiXCR, one entry per CDR3 protein. The table lists fewer than 100,000 distinct CDR3 sequences, 70% to 90% of them singletons, with about half in the top ten. The genes are TRBV12-3 or TRBV12-4 and TRBJ2-5; D is unresolved. This TCR was sampled from a man in his sixties with non-small cell lung cancer. Material for sequencing was distant non-tumor lung tissue. The CDR3 here is CAWSFSGAETQYF. In DNA, the CDR3 is TGTGCCTGGAGTTTTTCAGGCGCAGAGACCCAGTACTTC.